This is a list of T cell receptor beta chains from one sample in a study of a mutant IDH1 vaccine in newly diagnosed glioma. Their target antigens are unknown. This table comes from immunoSEQ multiplex PCR, and its TCRdb copy is limited to in-frame clones, with some not included. The table lists 110,000 or so clones, roughly nine tenths of them singletons, with 0.6% to 0.75% in the top ten. The sequencing used PBMCs, collected from a glioma patient whose treatment included an IDH1 peptide vaccine. These receptors came from a woman aged 45-65 years with glioma. The CDR3 runs from the conserved cysteine through the conserved F or W. The D gene is left open where the match is weak. Only part of the rows carry a size: once, few, many, or a class if the clone is expanded.

clone_size	v_call	d_call	j_call	cdr3_aa	cdr3_nt
-	TRBV18	-	TRBJ1-1	CASSRESPPVDRYFEAFF	TGTGCCAGCTCACGTGAGTCCCCACCCGTAGACAGATACTTTGAAGCTTTCTTT
-	TRBV6-5	TRBD2	TRBJ2-7	CASSYSSGGYYEQYF	TGTGCCAGCAGTTACTCGAGCGGGGGATACTACGAGCAGTACTTC
-	TRBV28	TRBD1	TRBJ2-1	CASTLWRDRPYNEQFF	TGTGCCAGCACCCTTTGGCGGGACAGGCCGTACAATGAGCAGTTCTTC
-	TRBV10-3	-	TRBJ2-1	CAISESRTLNNEQFF	TGTGCCATCAGTGAGTCGAGAACTCTAAACAATGAGCAGTTCTTC
-	TRBV7-9	TRBD1	TRBJ1-6	CASSSRDSKENSPLHF	TGTGCCAGCAGCTCCCGGGACAGTAAAGAGAATTCACCCCTCCACTTT
-	TRBV27	TRBD2	TRBJ2-1	CASRTLAGVLEQFF	TGTGCCAGCAGGACACTAGCGGGAGTATTGGAGCAGTTCTTC
-	TRBV6-1	-	TRBJ1-1	CASSEARSTEAFF	TGTGCCAGCAGTGAAGCAAGGAGCACTGAAGCTTTCTTT
-	TRBV28	-	TRBJ2-3	CAINPGGKDTQYF	TGTGCCATCAATCCTGGGGGGAAGGATACGCAGTATTTT
-	TRBV7-2	-	TRBJ2-1	CASSLRQSLGYNEQFF	TGTGCCAGCAGCTTAAGACAGAGTTTAGGCTACAATGAGCAGTTCTTC
-	TRBV6-5	-	TRBJ1-2	CASTPTGPTYGYTF	TGTGCCAGCACCCCGACAGGCCCCACCTATGGCTACACCTTC
-	TRBV29-1	TRBD1	TRBJ2-6	CSVGGQGLGANVLTF	TGCAGCGTTGGGGGACAGGGGCTGGGGGCCAACGTCCTGACTTTC
once	TRBV7-9	-	TRBJ1-1	CASSLVGGLNTEAFF	TGTGCCAGCAGCCTCGTTGGGGGCCTGAACACTGAAGCTTTCTTT
once	TRBV10-1	-	TRBJ2-7	CASSELTGYEQYF	TGCGCCAGCAGTGAGCTCACAGGGTACGAGCAGTACTTC
-	TRBV28	TRBD1	TRBJ1-2	CASTSGQNYGYTF	TGTGCCAGCACCTCGGGACAGAACTATGGCTACACCTTC
-	TRBV2	TRBD1	TRBJ2-7	CASSELTGGSYEQYF	TGTGCCAGCAGTGAACTCACAGGGGGCTCCTACGAGCAGTACTTC
few	TRBV2	-	TRBJ1-1	CASKRDTRGTEAFF	TGTGCCAGCAAGAGGGACACCCGGGGGACTGAAGCTTTCTTT
-	TRBV5-4	-	TRBJ2-5	CASSFEGRLMETQYF	TGTGCCAGCAGCTTTGAGGGCCGGTTGATGGAGACCCAGTACTTC
-	TRBV6-5	TRBD2	TRBJ2-1	CASSYLTAGYGNEQFF	TGTGCCAGCAGTTACCTCACAGCGGGGTATGGCAATGAGCAGTTCTTC
-	TRBV27	-	TRBJ2-2	CASSLENTGELFF	TGTGCCAGCAGTTTGGAGAACACCGGGGAGCTGTTTTTT
-	TRBV4-2	TRBD2	TRBJ2-1	CASSQDRLAGENEQFF	TGTGCCAGCAGCCAAGACAGGCTAGCGGGAGAAAATGAGCAGTTCTTC
-	TRBV28	-	TRBJ1-1	CASSLRAGEAFF	TGTGCCAGCAGTCTTCGGGCTGGTGAAGCTTTCTTT
-	TRBV11-2	-	TRBJ2-3	CASSFAFSTDTQYF	TGTGCCAGCAGCTTCGCCTTTAGCACAGATACGCAGTATTTT
-	TRBV6-5	-	TRBJ1-1	CASSLFQAVNTEAFF	TGTGCCAGCAGTTTATTTCAGGCGGTGAACACTGAAGCTTTCTTT
-	TRBV18	TRBD1	TRBJ1-5	CASSLQGHSNQPQHF	TGTGCCAGCTCACTACAGGGGCATAGCAATCAGCCCCAGCATTTT
-	TRBV7-2	TRBD2	TRBJ2-2	CASSLERGAGGELFF	TGTGCCAGCAGCTTAGAGCGGGGGGCAGGCGGGGAGCTGTTTTTT
-	TRBV5-1	-	TRBJ1-6	CASSPGGSLGISPLHF	TGCGCCAGCAGCCCCGGCGGCTCACTGGGCATTTCACCCCTCCACTTT
-	TRBV6-1	TRBD2	TRBJ2-1	CASSEEMAGGNEQFF	TGTGCCAGCAGTGAAGAAATGGCGGGGGGGAATGAGCAGTTCTTC
-	TRBV7-3	-	TRBJ2-5	CASSLTGVTQYF	TGTGCCAGCAGCTTAACAGGGGTGACCCAGTACTTC
once	TRBV10-3	TRBD1	TRBJ2-7	CAAGQVLNEQYF	TGTGCCGCGGGACAGGTCCTCAACGAGCAGTACTTC
-	TRBV18	TRBD1	TRBJ1-2	CASSPQGRGDSYGYTF	TGTGCCAGCTCACCCCAGGGAAGAGGGGACAGTTATGGCTACACCTTC
once	TRBV4-1	TRBD2	TRBJ2-1	CASSPGGGGDEQFF	TGCGCCAGCAGTCCGGGCGGGGGAGGCGATGAGCAGTTCTTC
-	TRBV7-6	-	TRBJ1-2	CASSPRDNANYGYTF	TGTGCCAGCAGCCCCCGGGACAATGCTAACTATGGCTACACCTTC
-	TRBV14	-	TRBJ2-7	CASSQGPAGLGYEQYF	TGTGCCAGCAGCCAAGGTCCAGCGGGTCTTGGCTACGAGCAGTACTTC
-	TRBV4-1	TRBD2	TRBJ2-7	CASSQAPGTSGRGEQYF	TGCGCCAGCAGCCAAGCCCCAGGGACTAGCGGGAGGGGCGAGCAGTACTTC
-	TRBV2	-	TRBJ1-5	CASRTGNQPQHF	TGTGCCAGCAGGACAGGCAATCAGCCCCAGCATTTT
once	TRBV27	TRBD2	TRBJ2-7	CASSRGLAGEQYF	TGTGCCAGCAGTCGCGGACTAGCGGGGGAGCAGTACTTC
-	TRBV7-3	-	TRBJ2-3	CASSPGAGADTQYF	TGTGCCAGCAGCCCCGGGGCAGGAGCAGATACGCAGTATTTT
once	TRBV9	-	TRBJ1-6	CASSSRVGNTSPLHF	TGTGCCAGCAGCTCCCGGGTCGGTAACACGTCACCCCTCCACTTT
-	TRBV19	TRBD2	TRBJ2-7	CASSEGGAVVYEQYF	TGTGCCAGTAGCGAGGGAGGGGCGGTGGTATACGAGCAGTACTTC
-	TRBV19	TRBD2	TRBJ2-1	CASSSGRATPYNEQFF	TGTGCCAGTAGTAGCGGGAGGGCCACACCCTACAATGAGCAGTTCTTC
-	TRBV6-5	-	TRBJ2-2	CASSPPDRVTGELFF	TGTGCCAGCAGTCCGCCCGATCGAGTCACCGGGGAGCTGTTTTTT
-	TRBV6-5	-	TRBJ2-5	CASSDLLHGETQYF	TGTGCCAGCAGTGACTTACTTCACGGAGAGACCCAGTACTTC